This T cell receptor beta chain was captured by sequencing in a study of blood T cell repertoires in COVID-19. Only in-frame clones appear in the TCRdb table, and some are missing; sequencing was by immunoSEQ multiplex PCR. This sample has a few hundred thousand clones, with less than 90% found just once. The receptor was isolated from a woman aged 40 to 50 who had recovered from COVID-19. The source material was peripheral blood.

The CDR3, as DNA: TGTGCCAGCTCGCCAAACCAGGGGGCCGAAACTGAAGCTTTCTTT. The encoded protein is CASSPNQGAETEAFF. The V and J genes are TRBV18 and TRBJ1-1; 8 bases fit TRBD1. Germline-derived CDR1 and CDR2 are KGHSH and LQKENI. This CDR3 has 15 residues. The V and J ends lost 6 bases and 5 bases, in that order; junction bases with no gene match: 11.